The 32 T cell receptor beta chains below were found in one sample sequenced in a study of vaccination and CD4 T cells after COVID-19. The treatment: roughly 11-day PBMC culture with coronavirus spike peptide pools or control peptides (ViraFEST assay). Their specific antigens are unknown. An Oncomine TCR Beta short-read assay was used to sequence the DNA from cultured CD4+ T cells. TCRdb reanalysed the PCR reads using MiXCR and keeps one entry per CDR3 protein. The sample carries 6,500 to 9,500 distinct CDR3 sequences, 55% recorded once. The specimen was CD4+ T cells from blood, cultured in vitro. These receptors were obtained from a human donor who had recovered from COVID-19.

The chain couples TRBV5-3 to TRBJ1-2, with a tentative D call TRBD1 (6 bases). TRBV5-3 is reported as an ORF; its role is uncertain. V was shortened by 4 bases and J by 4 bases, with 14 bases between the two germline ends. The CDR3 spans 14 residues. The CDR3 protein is CARSLTGFGYGYTF. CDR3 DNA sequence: TGTGCCAGAAGCCTAACAGGGTTCGGCTATGGCTACACCTTC.

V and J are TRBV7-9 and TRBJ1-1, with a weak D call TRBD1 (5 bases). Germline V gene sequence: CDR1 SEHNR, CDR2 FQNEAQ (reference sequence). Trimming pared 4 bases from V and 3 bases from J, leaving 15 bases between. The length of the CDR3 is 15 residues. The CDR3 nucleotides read TGTGCCAGCAGCTCCCTCCGGGGGACGGACACTGAAGCTTTCTTT. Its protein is CASSSLRGTDTEAFF.

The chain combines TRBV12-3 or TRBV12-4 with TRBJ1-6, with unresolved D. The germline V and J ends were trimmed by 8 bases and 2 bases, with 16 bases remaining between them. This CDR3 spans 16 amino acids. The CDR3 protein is CASQSGIGAYNSPLHF. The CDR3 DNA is TGTGCCAGCCAGTCGGGGATCGGGGCCTATAATTCACCCCTCCACTTT.

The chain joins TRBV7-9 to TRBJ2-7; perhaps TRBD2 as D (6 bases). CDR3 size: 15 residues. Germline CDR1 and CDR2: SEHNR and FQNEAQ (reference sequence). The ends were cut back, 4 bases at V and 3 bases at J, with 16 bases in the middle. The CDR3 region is CASSSDGGSLYEQYF. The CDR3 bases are TGTGCCAGCAGCTCCGACGGAGGGAGCCTCTACGAGCAGTACTTC.

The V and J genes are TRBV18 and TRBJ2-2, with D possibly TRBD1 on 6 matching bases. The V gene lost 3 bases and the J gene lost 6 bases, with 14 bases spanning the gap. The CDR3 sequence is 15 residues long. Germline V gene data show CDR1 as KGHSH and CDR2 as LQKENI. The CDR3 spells CASSPIGTPAGELFF. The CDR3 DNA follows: TGTGCCAGCTCACCGATAGGGACACCCGCCGGGGAGCTGTTTTTT.

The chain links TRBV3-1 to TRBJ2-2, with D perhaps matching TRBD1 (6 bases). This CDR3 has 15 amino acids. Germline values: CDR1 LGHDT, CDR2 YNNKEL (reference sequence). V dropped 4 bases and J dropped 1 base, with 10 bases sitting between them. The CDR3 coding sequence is TGTGCCAGCAGCCGGGGGCAGGGGAACACCGGGGAGCTGTTTTTT. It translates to CASSRGQGNTGELFF.

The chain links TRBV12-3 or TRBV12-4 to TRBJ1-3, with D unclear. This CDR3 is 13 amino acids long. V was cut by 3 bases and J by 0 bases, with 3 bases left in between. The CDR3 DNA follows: TGTGCCAGCAGTTTTGCCTCTGGAAACACCATATATTTT. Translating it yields CASSFASGNTIYF.

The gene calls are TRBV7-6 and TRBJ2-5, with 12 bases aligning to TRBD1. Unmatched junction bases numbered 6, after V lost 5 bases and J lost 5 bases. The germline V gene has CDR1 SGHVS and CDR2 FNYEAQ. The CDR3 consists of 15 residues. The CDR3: CASSPGQGARETQYF. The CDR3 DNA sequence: TGTGCCAGCAGCCCGGGACAGGGGGCGAGGGAGACCCAGTACTTC.

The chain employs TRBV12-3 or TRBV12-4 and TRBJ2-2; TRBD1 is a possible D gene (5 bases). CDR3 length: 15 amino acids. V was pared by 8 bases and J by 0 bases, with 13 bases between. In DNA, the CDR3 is TGTGCCAGCGAGAAAGACAGTTCGAACACCGGGGAGCTGTTTTTT. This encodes CASEKDSSNTGELFF.

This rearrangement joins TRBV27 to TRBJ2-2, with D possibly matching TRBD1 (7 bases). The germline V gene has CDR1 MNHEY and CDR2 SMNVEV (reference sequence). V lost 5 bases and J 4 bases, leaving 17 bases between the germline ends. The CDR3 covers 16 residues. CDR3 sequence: CASSLSQGGITGELFF. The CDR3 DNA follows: TGTGCCAGCAGTCTCTCTCAGGGGGGTATCACCGGGGAGCTGTTTTTT.

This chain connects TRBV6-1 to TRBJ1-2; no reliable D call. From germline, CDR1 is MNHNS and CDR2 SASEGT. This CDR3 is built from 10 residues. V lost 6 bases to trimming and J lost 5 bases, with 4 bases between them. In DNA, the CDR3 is TGTGCCAGCAGGGAATATGGCTACACCTTC. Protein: CASREYGYTF.

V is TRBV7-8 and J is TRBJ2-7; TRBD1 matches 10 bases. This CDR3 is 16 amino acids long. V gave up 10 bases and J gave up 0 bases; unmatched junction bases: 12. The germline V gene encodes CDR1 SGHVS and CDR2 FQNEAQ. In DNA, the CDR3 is TGTGCCACCCTATACGACAGGGGGCAATCCTCCTACGAGCAGTACTTC. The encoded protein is CATLYDRGQSSYEQYF.

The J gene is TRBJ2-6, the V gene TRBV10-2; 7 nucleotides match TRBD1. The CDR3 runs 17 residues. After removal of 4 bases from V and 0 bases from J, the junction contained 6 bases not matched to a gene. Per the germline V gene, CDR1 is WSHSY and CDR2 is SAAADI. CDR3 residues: CASSAGTAYSGANVLTF. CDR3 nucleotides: TGCGCCAGCAGTGCCGGGACAGCTTACTCTGGGGCCAACGTCCTGACTTTC.

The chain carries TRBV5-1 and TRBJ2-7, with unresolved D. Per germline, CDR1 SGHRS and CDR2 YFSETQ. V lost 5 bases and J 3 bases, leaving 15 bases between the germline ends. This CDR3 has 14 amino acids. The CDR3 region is CASRMEDWRYEQYF. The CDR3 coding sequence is TGCGCCAGCAGGATGGAAGATTGGCGCTACGAGCAGTACTTC.

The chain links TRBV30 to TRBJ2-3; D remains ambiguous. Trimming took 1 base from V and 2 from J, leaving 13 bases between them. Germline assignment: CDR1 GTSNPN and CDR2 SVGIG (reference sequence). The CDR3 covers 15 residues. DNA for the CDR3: TGTGCCTGGAGTGGGTCTTCCTATCTCACAGATACGCAGTATTTT. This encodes CAWSGSSYLTDTQYF.

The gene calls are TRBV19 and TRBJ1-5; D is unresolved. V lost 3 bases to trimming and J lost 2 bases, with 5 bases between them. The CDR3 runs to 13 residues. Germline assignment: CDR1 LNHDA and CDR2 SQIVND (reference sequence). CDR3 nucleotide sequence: TGTGCCAGTAGTATTGGTGGCAATCAGCCCCAGCATTTT. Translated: CASSIGGNQPQHF.

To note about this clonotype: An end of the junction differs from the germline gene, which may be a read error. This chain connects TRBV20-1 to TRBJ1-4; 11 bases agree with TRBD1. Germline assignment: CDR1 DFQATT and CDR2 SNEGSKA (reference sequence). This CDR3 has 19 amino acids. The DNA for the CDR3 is TGCAGTGCTACCCCACGACCTCCGGGACAGGGGGTTCGGGGTGAAAAACTGTTCTTT. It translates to CSATPRPPGQGVRGEKLFF.

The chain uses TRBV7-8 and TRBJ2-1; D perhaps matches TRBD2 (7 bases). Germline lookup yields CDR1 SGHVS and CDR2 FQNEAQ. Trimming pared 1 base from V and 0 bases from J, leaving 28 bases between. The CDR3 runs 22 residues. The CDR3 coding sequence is TGTGCCAGCAGCTTAGGCGGTGAGAGGGGGGGGCGGTTTCGATCCTCCTACAATGAGCAGTTCTTC. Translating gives CASSLGGERGGRFRSSYNEQFF.

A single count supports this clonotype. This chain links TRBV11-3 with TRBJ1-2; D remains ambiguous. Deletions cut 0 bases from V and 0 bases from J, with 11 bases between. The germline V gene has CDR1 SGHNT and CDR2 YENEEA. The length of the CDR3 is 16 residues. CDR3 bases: TGTGCCAGCAGCTTAGAAGGGAGAGCCTCTAACTATGGCTACACCTTC. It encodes CASSLEGRASNYGYTF. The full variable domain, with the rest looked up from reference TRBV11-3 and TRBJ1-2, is EAGVVQSPRYKIIEKKQPVAFWCNPISGHNTLYWYLQNLGQGPELLIRYENEEAVDDSQLPKDRFSAERLKGVDSTLKIQPAELGDSAVYLCASSLEGRASNYGYTFGSGTRLTVV.

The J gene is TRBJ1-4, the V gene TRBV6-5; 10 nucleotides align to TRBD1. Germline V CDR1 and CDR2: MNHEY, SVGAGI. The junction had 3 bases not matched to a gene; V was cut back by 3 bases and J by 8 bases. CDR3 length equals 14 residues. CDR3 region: CASSYGQGGEKLFF. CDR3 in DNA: TGTGCCAGCAGTTATGGACAGGGGGGGGAAAAACTGTTTTTT.

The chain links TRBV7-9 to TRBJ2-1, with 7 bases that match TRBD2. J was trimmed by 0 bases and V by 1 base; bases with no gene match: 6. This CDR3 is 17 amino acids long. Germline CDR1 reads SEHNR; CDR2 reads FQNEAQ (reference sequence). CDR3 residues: CASSLGATSSSYNEQFF. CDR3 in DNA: TGTGCCAGCAGCTTAGGAGCGACTAGCAGCTCCTACAATGAGCAGTTCTTC.

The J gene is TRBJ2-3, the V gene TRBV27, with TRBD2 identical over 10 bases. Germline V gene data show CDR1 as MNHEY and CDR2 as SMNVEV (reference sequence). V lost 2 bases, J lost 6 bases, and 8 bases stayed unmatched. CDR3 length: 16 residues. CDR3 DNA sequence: TGTGCCAGCAGTTTAAGTCGGAGCGGGGGGGCCGATACGCAGTATTTT. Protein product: CASSLSRSGGADTQYF.

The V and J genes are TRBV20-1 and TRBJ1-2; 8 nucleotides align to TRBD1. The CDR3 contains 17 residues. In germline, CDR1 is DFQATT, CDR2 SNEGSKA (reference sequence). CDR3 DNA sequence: TGCAGGCCAAGCTCCTCCGGGACAGGCCCTCAAAGTGTTGGCTACACCTTC. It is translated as CRPSSSGTGPQSVGYTF.

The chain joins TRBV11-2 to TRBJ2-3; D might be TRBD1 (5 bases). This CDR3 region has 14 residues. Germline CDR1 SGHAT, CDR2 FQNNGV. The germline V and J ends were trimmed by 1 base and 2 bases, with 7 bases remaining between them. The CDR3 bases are TGTGCCAGCAGCTTAGGACAGTACACAGATACGCAGTATTTT. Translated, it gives CASSLGQYTDTQYF.

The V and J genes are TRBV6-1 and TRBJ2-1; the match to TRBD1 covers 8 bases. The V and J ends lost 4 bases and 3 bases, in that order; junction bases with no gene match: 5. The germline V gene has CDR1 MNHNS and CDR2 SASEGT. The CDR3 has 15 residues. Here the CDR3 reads CASSAQGANYNEQFF. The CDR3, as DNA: TGTGCCAGCAGTGCCCAGGGGGCGAACTACAATGAGCAGTTCTTC.

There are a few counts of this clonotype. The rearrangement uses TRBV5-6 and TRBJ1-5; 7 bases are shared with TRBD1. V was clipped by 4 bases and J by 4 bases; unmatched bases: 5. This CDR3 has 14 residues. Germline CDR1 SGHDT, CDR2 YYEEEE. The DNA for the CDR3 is TGTGCCAGCAGCGAGACAGGGCGTAATCAGCCCCAGCATTTT. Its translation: CASSETGRNQPQHF.

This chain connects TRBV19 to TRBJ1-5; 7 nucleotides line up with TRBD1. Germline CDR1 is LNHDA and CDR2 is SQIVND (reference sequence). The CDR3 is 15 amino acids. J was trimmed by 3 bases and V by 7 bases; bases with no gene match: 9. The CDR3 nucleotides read TGTGCCAGTACCCCCGGAGGGGGCCCCAATCAGCCCCAGCATTTT. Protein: CASTPGGGPNQPQHF.

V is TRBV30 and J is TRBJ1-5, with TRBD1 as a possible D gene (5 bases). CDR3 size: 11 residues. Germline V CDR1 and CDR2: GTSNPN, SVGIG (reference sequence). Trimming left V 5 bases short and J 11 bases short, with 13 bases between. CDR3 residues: CAWGDPGAQHF. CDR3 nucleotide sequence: TGTGCCTGGGGGGACCCGGGGGCCCAGCATTTT.

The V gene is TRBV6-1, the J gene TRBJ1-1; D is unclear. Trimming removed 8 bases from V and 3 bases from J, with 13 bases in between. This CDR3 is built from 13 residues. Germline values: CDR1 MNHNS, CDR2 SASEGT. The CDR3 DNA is TGTGCCAGCCACCTTAAGGTGGACACTGAAGCTTTCTTT. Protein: CASHLKVDTEAFF.

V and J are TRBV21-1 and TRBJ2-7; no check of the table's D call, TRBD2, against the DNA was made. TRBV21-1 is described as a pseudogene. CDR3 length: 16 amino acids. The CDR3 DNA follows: TGTGCCAGCAGCAAAGCCGGGAGACCTGGTACCTACGAGCAGTACTTC. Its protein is CASSKAGRPGTYEQYF.

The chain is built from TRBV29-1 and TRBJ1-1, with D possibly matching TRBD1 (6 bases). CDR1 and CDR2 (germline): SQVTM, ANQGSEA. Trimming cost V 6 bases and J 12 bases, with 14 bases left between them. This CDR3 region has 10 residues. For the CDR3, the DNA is TGCAGCGTGGTGAGGGGGAGGACTTTCTTT. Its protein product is CSVVRGRTFF.

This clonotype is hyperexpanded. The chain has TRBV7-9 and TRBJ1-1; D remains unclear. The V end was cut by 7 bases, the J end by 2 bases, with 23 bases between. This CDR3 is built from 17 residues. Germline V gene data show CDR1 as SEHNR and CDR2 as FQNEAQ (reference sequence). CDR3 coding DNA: TGTGCCAGCAACCGTCAGGTTTTGAGGCGAGGAAACACTGAAGCTTTCTTT. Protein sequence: CASNRQVLRRGNTEAFF.